A single sample gave rise to the 4 T cell receptor beta chains below, sequenced in a study of cytomegalovirus exposure and HLA in healthy donors. Use of 60 Vbeta and 13 Jbeta primers characterized the PCR. The protocol was immunoSEQ multiplex PCR, while the TCRdb copy is restricted to in-frame clones and leaves out a portion. The data show some 170,000 clones, 82% seen once. Sequencing was done on a sample of PBMCs. Receptors were obtained from a girl aged 10-17 years in good health and CMV-seropositive.

This chain uses TRBV5-1 with TRBJ2-5; no reliable D call. Trimming stripped 4 bases from V and 4 bases from J, with 11 bases between. From germline, CDR1 is SGHRS and CDR2 YFSETQ. This CDR3 spans 13 amino acids. CDR3 nucleotides: TGCGCCAGCAGCCGCCTTTCGGGAGAGACCCAGTACTTC. Its translation: CASSRLSGETQYF. Filled out from reference TRBV5-1 and TRBJ2-5, the complete variable domain reads KAGVTQTPRYLIKTRGQQVTLSCSPISGHRSVSWYQQTPGQGLQFLFEYFSETQRNKGNFPGRFSGRQFSNSRSEMNVSTLELGDSALYLCASSRLSGETQYFGPGTRLLVL.

V gene TRBV12-5 combines with J gene TRBJ2-1; tentatively, D is TRBD2 (5 bases). This CDR3 has 15 residues. Per germline, CDR1 LGHNT and CDR2 FRNRAP. V was pared by 1 base and J by 6 bases, with 13 bases between. This chain's CDR3 is CASGLGTQPFNEQFF. DNA for the CDR3: TGTGCTAGTGGTTTGGGGACTCAGCCCTTCAATGAGCAGTTCTTC.

For this clone: Different DNA sequences within this sample yield the same CDR3. The V call is TRBV28, the J call TRBJ1-2, with TRBD1 matching 11 bases. This CDR3 is 14 amino acids long. CDR1 is MDHEN and CDR2 is SYDVKM in the germline V gene. The trim removed 5 bases at V and 4 bases at J, leaving 3 bases unmatched. CDR3 region: CASSTGTGGYGYTF. The CDR3 DNA sequence: TGTGCCAGCAGTACCGGGACAGGGGGCTATGGCTACACCTTC.

The chain uses TRBV4-1 and TRBJ2-5, with 12 bases matching TRBD2. The germline V gene encodes CDR1 MGHRA and CDR2 YSYEKL. CDR3 size: 18 residues. The trim removed 4 bases at V and 1 base at J, leaving 10 bases unmatched. DNA of the CDR3: TGCGCCAGCAGCCCAAGACTAGCGGGAGATGGGTTCCAAGAGACCCAGTACTTC. This sequence encodes CASSPRLAGDGFQETQYF.